The T cell receptor beta chain described here comes from a study of T-cell memory formation after mild COVID-19. Study at large: TCR clusters mostly belonged to single donors. Study outcomes and limitations: Contracting clones from day 15 to 85 had balanced CD4/CD8; later expanders favoured CD4+. That cross-reactive memory joined was suggested by some responding clones appearing in pre-infection memory.

One entry per CDR3 protein, called by TCRdb with MiXCR from the 5' RACE reads. This sample yields about 90,000 distinct CDR3 sequences, of which approximately 15% are seen a single time; under 45% belongs to the top ten. For this clonotype: What it recognizes is unknown.

This receptor was taken from a young man who had mild COVID-19 (a few samples of this study predate the infection). Cell type and time point are not known. Sample: PBMCs or a T cell subset sorted from them (not recorded which).

The CDR3 loop reads CASSSQTLDTQGSPLHF. The CDR3 bases are TGTGCCAGTAGTTCCCAAACCCTCGATACACAAGGTTCACCCCTCCACTTT. The gene calls are TRBV19 and TRBJ1-6; unclear D gene. The CDR3 loop spans 17 amino acids. Trimming stripped 5 bases from V and 9 bases from J, with 23 bases between. The germline gives CDR1 LNHDA, CDR2 SQIVND (reference sequence).